The text below deals with one TCR beta chain. No antigen is known for it. A clone one base away is much larger, so this may be a read error. TCRdb names Illumina HiSeq 2000 as the instrument used. TCR beta chain libraries were generated by multiplex PCR amplification. The amplified TCR beta chain products were analyzed by high-throughput sequencing. TCRdb applied fastp at Q25 and MiXCR to the public reads, then kept only in-frame beta chains. All rows with the same CDR3 protein become a single entry with the most common DNA and genes. Present in this sample are about 270,000 distinct CDR3 sequences, about 30% of which were seen just once. About 1% of the sample is held by the ten biggest clonotypes. Lymph node samples came from the axillary draining lymph nodes of breast cancer patients. This sample is drawn from a study of breast tumors, draining lymph nodes, adjacent tissues (dated by TCRdb to the mid-2010s). Study-level background: TCR beta repertoires were compared across tumor, adjacent nontumor tissue and axillary lymph nodes obtained from breast cancer patients. In human breast cancer, the study set out to evaluate how tumor, surrounding tissue and draining lymph node repertoires relate to one another and whether T cells may move between these sites. Broader findings and caveats from the paper: A scenario in which most tumor T cells derive from the lymph node and then expand within tumor tissue was judged to be consistent with the data. Tumors showed preferential V and J gene usage, and their T-cell repertoire diversity fell below that of lymph nodes yet above that of nontumor tissue. Rather than being directly demonstrated, the conclusion that tumor T cells originate in lymph nodes was presented as consistent with a hypothesis. The similarity between tumor and nontumor tissue repertoires was significantly greater in luminal-like breast cancer than in basal-like breast cancer.

CDR1 DFQATT and CDR2 SNEGSKA were looked up in the germline V gene (reference sequence). Taken from cysteine to phenylalanine, the CDR3 has 11 residues. Just CDR3 DNA is preserved here, 33 bases in frame from base 1. Recombination linked TRBV20-1 to TRBJ2-5; the D gene identity is not certain. The TCR comes from a female donor with breast cancer. Some clones in this sample may be carry-over from other donors' samples. The specimen sequenced was axillary lymph node tissue. The CDR3 reads as follows: CSAEHQETQSF. The nucleotide sequence reads TGCAGTGCAGAGCACCAAGAGACCCAGTCCTTC.